Listed below are T cell receptor beta chains from one sample, sequenced in a study of blood T cell repertoires in COVID-19. Repertoires were generated with immunoSEQ multiplex PCR, while TCRdb's copy carries only in-frame clones and drops some. The sample contains under 300,000 clones, 82% of which appear only once. Sample: peripheral blood. These receptors originate from a woman younger than 35 with acute or convalescent COVID-19. Each CDR3 is given with its conserved first and last residue. The D gene is left open where the match is weak. Some rows have no size entry. The others give once, few or many, or a class for an expanded clone.

>-|TRBJ2-1|TRBV6-5|-
CATGLEASYNEQFF
TGTGCCACCGGACTTGAGGCCTCCTACAATGAGCAGTTCTTC
>-|TRBJ1-4|TRBV6-5|-
CASSYSVRSVREKLFF
TGTGCCAGCAGTTACTCGGTGAGGTCGGTTCGGGAAAAACTGTTTTTT
>-|TRBJ2-5|TRBV3-1/TRBV3-2|-
CASSHPGGETQYF
TGTGCCAGCAGCCATCCTGGGGGGGAGACCCAGTACTTC
>TRBD1|TRBJ2-7|TRBV25-1|-
CASSELTGGRIEQYF
TGTGCCAGCAGTGAATTGACAGGGGGCCGGATCGAGCAGTACTTC
>TRBD1|TRBJ1-2|TRBV2|-
CASSEQGAGIYGYTF
TGTGCCAGCAGTGAACAGGGGGCAGGAATCTATGGCTACACCTTC
>TRBD1|TRBJ1-6|TRBV10-3|-
CAISSTGQNSPLHF
TGTGCCATCAGTTCGACAGGGCAAAATTCACCCCTCCACTTT
>TRBD1|TRBJ2-7|TRBV15|few
CATSRDKGTGRPYEQYF
TGTGCCACCAGCAGAGATAAGGGGACAGGGAGACCCTACGAGCAGTACTTC
>TRBD1|TRBJ1-3|TRBV27|-
CASSLKESGDRGKLVSGNTIYF
TGTGCCAGCAGTTTAAAGGAGAGCGGGGACAGGGGGAAATTAGTCTCTGGAAACACCATATATTTT
>TRBD2|TRBJ2-1|TRBV9|-
CASSVGSQRGDNNEQFF
TGTGCCAGCAGCGTAGGGTCCCAGCGGGGGGATAACAATGAGCAGTTCTTC
>-|TRBJ2-5|TRBV7-3|many
CASSLGGYQETQYF
TGTGCCAGCAGCTTAGGAGGGTACCAAGAGACCCAGTACTTC
>TRBD1|TRBJ2-7|TRBV30|-
CAWSAQTGVEQYF
TGTGCCTGGAGTGCCCAAACAGGGGTCGAGCAGTACTTC
>-|TRBJ1-2|TRBV28|-
CASRYDPSAGYGYTF
TGTGCCAGCAGGTATGATCCTAGTGCCGGCTATGGCTACACCTTC
>-|TRBJ2-7|TRBV5-5|-
CASSSKDWIYEQYF
TGTGCCAGCAGCTCGAAGGACTGGATCTACGAGCAGTACTTC
>TRBD1|TRBJ1-2|TRBV5-6|-
CASSPGGFGYTF
TGTGCCAGCAGCCCAGGGGGTTTTGGCTACACCTTC
>TRBD2|TRBJ2-2|TRBV5-1|-
CASSSAGGTNTGELFF
TGCGCCAGCAGCTCAGCGGGAGGGACGAACACCGGGGAGCTGTTTTTT
>TRBD2|TRBJ2-7|TRBV2|-
CASSEGASGRASLYEQYF
TGTGCCAGCAGTGAAGGGGCTAGCGGGAGGGCCTCATTGTACGAGCAGTACTTC
>TRBD2|TRBJ2-5|TRBV7-3|-
CASSSLAGVWETQYF
TGTGCCAGCAGCTCCTTAGCGGGAGTATGGGAGACCCAGTACTTC
>-|TRBJ1-4|TRBV18|once
CASSPAGGPNEKLFF
TGTGCCAGCTCACCGGCGGGGGGCCCTAATGAAAAACTGTTTTTT
>-|TRBJ1-1|TRBV14|-
CASSQTPTVEAFF
TGTGCCAGCAGCCAAACACCGACAGTTGAAGCTTTCTTT
>-|TRBJ1-2|TRBV18|-
CASSPPGQTVNYGYTF
TGTGCCAGCTCACCACCGGGACAAACCGTTAACTATGGCTACACCTTC
>-|TRBJ2-2|TRBV11-2|-
CASSFLGRVWDTDTGELFF
TGTGCCAGCAGCTTTCTGGGACGGGTTTGGGACACCGACACCGGGGAGCTGTTTTTT
>TRBD1|TRBJ1-6|TRBV23-1|-
CASTSGTGGLQSNSPLHF
TGCGCCAGCACCTCCGGGACAGGGGGCCTGCAGAGTAATTCACCCCTCCACTTT
>TRBD1|TRBJ2-5|TRBV9|-
CASSEVADRVVQETQYF
TGTGCCAGCAGCGAAGTTGCCGACAGGGTGGTCCAAGAGACCCAGTACTTC
>TRBD1|TRBJ2-3|TRBV5-1|-
CASSSLQGDQADTQYF
TGCGCCAGCAGCTCCTTACAGGGGGACCAAGCAGATACGCAGTATTTT
>-|TRBJ2-6|TRBV19|-
CASHRGTGANVLTF
TGTGCCAGTCACCGGGGGACTGGGGCCAACGTCCTGACTTTC
>-|TRBJ2-3|TRBV7-7|-
CASSLASTDTQYF
TGTGCTAGCAGCTTGGCTAGCACAGATACGCAGTATTTT